The clone carrying this TCR beta chain has ten or more counts. Its antigen is not identified. The data were obtained in a study of early T cells in non-severe SARS-CoV-2 infection. Study-level information: Chains were unpaired, as sequencing was done on bulk RNA from unsorted whole blood. Broader study findings: Matching against VDJdb likely underestimated virus-specific expansions, favoring anti-spike CD8.

In the library, individual cDNA molecules carried attached unique molecular identifiers. TCRdb reanalysed the 5' RACE reads using MiXCR and keeps one entry per CDR3 protein. The table lists tens of thousands of distinct CDR3 sequences, around 6% of them singletons. Trimming took 3 bases from V and 7 from J; bases not matched to a gene: 8. This CDR3 contains 15 residues. The germline V gene encodes CDR1 MRHNA and CDR2 SNTAGT. The V gene is TRBV6-4, the J gene TRBJ2-1, with 8 positions matching TRBD1. Sequenced material: whole blood. The TCR comes from an adult who was a healthcare worker with PCR-confirmed SARS-CoV-2 infection or an uninfected control (not recorded which). The CDR3 spells CASSEFQGAGNEQFF. DNA of the CDR3: TGTGCCAGCAGTGAATTCCAGGGGGCTGGGAATGAGCAGTTCTTC.